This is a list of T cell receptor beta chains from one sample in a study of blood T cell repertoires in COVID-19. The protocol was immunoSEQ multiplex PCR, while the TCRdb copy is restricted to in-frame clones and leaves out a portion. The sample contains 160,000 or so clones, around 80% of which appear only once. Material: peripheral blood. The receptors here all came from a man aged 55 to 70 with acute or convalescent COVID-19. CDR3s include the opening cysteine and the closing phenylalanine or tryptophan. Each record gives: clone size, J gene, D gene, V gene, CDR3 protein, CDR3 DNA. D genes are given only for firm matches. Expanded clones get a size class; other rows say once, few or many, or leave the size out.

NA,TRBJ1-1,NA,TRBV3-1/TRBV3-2,CASRPSDRMNTEAFF,TGTGCCAGCAGGCCCTCGGACAGAATGAACACTGAAGCTTTCTTT
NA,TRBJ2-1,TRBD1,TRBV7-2,CASSRRTGTSNEQFF,TGTGCCAGCAGCCGTCGGACAGGGACATCTAATGAGCAGTTCTTC
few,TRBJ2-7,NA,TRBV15,CATSRSQLTGYEQYF,TGTGCCACCAGCAGATCGCAGCTAACAGGGTACGAGCAGTACTTC
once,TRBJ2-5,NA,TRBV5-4,CASRSFSIQETQYF,TGTGCCAGCAGGAGCTTTTCTATACAAGAGACCCAGTACTTC
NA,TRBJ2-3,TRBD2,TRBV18,CASSAAGGAQDTQYF,TGTGCCAGCTCCGCGGCGGGAGGAGCTCAAGATACGCAGTATTTT
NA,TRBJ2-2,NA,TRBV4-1,CASSQDLVHRAGELFF,TGCGCCAGCAGCCAAGATCTAGTCCACCGGGCCGGGGAGCTGTTTTTT
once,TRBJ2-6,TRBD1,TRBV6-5,CASRSTGYGANVLTF,TGTGCCAGCAGATCGACAGGGTACGGGGCCAACGTCCTGACTTTC
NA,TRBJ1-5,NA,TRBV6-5,CASSPGKGGNQPQHF,TGTGCCAGCAGCCCCGGGAAGGGAGGCAATCAGCCCCAGCATTTT
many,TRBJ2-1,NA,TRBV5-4,CASSPGRGNEQFF,TGTGCCAGCAGCCCCGGTAGGGGCAATGAGCAGTTCTTC
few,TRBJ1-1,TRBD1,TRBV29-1,CSGDRGATAFF,TGCAGCGGGGACAGGGGGGCCACAGCTTTCTTT
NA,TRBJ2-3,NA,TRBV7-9,CASSLGTGDTQYF,TGTGCCAGCAGCCTTGGGACTGGAGATACGCAGTATTTT
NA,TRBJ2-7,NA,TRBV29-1,CSVEAPGGNEQYF,TGCAGCGTTGAAGCGCCGGGTGGCAACGAGCAGTACTTC
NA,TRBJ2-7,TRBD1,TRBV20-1,CSASQGATIYEQYF,TGCAGTGCTAGTCAGGGGGCAACCATCTACGAGCAGTACTTC
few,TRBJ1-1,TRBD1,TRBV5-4,CASSDRANTEAFF,TGTGCCAGCAGTGACAGGGCGAACACTGAAGCTTTCTTT
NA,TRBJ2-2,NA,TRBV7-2,CASSPSLTFTGELFF,TGTGCCAGCAGCCCCTCGTTGACATTCACCGGGGAGCTGTTTTTT
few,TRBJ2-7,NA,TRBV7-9,CASSLGTVNEQYF,TGTGCCAGCAGCTTAGGGACAGTAAACGAGCAGTACTTC
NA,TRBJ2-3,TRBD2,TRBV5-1,CASSLISGGPVGTDTQYF,TGCGCCAGCAGCTTGATTAGCGGGGGGCCCGTGGGCACAGATACGCAGTATTTT
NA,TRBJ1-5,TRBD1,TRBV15,CATSRHRGGSNQPQHF,TGTGCCACCAGCAGACACAGGGGAGGTAGCAATCAGCCCCAGCATTTT
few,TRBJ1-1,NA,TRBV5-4,CASSFTENTEAFF,TGTGCCAGCAGCTTTACAGAGAACACTGAAGCTTTCTTT
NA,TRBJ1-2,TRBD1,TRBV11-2,CASSQERQGDGYTF,TGTGCCAGCAGCCAGGAACGTCAGGGGGATGGCTACACCTTC
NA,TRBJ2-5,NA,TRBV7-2,CASSLGSGKETQYF,TGTGCCAGCAGCTTAGGTTCGGGAAAAGAGACCCAGTACTTC
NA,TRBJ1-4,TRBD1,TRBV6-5,CASSLRDSANEKLFF,TGTGCCAGCAGTCTCCGGGACAGTGCTAATGAAAAACTGTTTTTT
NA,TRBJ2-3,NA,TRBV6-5,CASSSTGRQYF,TGTGCCAGCAGTTCGACAGGAAGGCAGTATTTT
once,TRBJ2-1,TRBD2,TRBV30,CAWSSTSGRPLF,TGTGCCTGGAGTTCGACTAGCGGGAGACCTCTCTTC
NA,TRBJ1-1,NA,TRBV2,CASGGEPNTEAFF,TGTGCCAGCGGGGGGGAGCCTAACACTGAAGCTTTCTTT
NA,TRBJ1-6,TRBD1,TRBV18,CASSPRQGANSPLHF,TGTGCCAGCTCCCCCCGACAGGGGGCCAATTCACCCCTCCACTTT
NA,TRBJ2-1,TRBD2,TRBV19,CASSSRTSGYNEQFF,TGTGCCAGTAGTTCAAGGACTAGCGGGTACAATGAGCAGTTCTTC
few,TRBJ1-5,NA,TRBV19,CASSIGNQPQHF,TGTGCCAGTAGTATCGGTAATCAGCCCCAGCATTTT
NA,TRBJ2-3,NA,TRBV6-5,CASRRGGTGTDTQYF,TGTGCCAGCAGGAGGGGCGGGACTGGCACAGATACGCAGTATTTT
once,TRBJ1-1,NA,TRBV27,CARSVARMDTEAFF,TGTGCCAGATCCGTTGCTAGGATGGACACTGAAGCTTTCTTT
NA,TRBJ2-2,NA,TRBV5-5,CASSLGVGGAGELFF,TGTGCCAGCAGCTTGGGCGTCGGGGGTGCCGGGGAGCTGTTTTTT
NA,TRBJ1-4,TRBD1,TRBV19,CASQSRGTGHEKLFF,TGTGCCAGTCAATCGAGAGGGACAGGGCATGAAAAACTGTTTTTT
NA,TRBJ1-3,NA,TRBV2,CASSGEFSGNTIYF,TGTGCCAGCAGCGGGGAGTTTAGTGGAAACACCATATATTTT
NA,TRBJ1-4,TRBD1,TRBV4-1,CASSPERRQGTNEKLFF,TGCGCCAGCAGCCCGGAACGTCGACAGGGTACTAATGAAAAACTGTTTTTT
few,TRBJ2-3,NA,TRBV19,CASSTIPGSHTQYF,TGTGCCAGTAGTACAATCCCGGGGTCACATACGCAGTATTTT
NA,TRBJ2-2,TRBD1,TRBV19,CATRQGRNTGELFF,TGTGCCACGCGACAGGGGAGGAACACCGGGGAGCTGTTTTTT
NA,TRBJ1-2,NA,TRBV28,CASSLGLGGYGYTF,TGTGCCAGCAGTTTGGGCCTAGGAGGCTATGGCTACACCTTC
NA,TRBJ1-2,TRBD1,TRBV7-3,CASSLTGRGRDGYTF,TGTGCCAGCAGCTTAACAGGCAGGGGGCGCGATGGCTACACCTTC
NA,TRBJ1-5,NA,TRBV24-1,CATSEQGRTQPQHF,TGTGCCACCAGTGAACAGGGTCGGACTCAGCCCCAGCATTTT
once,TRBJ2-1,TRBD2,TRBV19,CASSVTGLAFNEQFF,TGTGCCAGTAGTGTCACGGGACTAGCGTTCAATGAGCAGTTCTTC
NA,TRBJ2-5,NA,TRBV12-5,CASGLVGAQETQYF,TGTGCTAGTGGTTTGGTGGGGGCCCAAGAGACCCAGTACTTC
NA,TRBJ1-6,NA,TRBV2,CASSAYRDNSPLHF,TGTGCCAGCAGTGCCTACCGGGATAATTCACCCCTCCACTTT
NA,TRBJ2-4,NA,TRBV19,CASSLIGVGQRSMPAKNIQYF,TGTGCCAGTAGCCTTATAGGGGTGGGGCAGCGATCTATGCCAGCCAAAAACATTCAGTACTTC
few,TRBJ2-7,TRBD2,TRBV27,CASSSASGLAGASYEQYF,TGTGCCAGCAGTTCCGCCTCGGGACTAGCGGGGGCTTCCTACGAGCAGTACTTC